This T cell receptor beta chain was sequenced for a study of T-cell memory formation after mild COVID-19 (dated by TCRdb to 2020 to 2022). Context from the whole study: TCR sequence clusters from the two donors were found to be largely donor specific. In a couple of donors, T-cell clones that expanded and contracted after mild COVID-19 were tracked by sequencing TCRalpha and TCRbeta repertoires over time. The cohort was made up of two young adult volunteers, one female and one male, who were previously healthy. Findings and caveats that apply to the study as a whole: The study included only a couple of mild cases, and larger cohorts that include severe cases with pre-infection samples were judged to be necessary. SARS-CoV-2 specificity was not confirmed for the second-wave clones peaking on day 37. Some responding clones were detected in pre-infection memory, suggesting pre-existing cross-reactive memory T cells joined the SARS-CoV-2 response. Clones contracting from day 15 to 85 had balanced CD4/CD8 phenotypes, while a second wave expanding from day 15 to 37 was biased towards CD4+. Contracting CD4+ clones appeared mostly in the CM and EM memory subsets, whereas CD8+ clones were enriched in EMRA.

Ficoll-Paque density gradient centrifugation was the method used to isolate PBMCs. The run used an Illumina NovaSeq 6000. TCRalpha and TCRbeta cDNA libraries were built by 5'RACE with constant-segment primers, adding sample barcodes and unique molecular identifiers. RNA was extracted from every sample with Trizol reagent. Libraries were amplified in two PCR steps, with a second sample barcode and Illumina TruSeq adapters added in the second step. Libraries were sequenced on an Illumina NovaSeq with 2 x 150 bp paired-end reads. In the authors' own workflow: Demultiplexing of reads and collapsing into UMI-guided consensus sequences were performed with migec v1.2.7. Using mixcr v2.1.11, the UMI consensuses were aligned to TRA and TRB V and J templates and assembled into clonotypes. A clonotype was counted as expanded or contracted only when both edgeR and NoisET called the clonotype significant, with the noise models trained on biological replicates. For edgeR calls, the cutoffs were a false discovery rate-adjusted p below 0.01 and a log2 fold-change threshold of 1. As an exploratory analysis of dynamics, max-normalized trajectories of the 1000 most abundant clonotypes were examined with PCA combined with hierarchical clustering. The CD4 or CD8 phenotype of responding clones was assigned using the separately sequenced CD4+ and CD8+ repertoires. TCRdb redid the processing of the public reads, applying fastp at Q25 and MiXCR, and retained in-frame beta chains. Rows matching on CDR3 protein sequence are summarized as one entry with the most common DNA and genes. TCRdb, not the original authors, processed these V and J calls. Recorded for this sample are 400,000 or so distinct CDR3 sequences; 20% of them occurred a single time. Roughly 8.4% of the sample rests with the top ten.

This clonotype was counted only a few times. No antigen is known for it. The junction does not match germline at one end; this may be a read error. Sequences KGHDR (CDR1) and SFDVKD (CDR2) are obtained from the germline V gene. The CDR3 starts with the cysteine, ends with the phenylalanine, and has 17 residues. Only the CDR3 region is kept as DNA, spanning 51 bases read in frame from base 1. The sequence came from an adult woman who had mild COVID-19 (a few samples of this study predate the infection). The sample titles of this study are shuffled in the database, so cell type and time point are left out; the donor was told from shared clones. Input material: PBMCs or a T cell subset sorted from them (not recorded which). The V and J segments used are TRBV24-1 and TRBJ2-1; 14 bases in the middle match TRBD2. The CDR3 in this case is CATSDSGTSGGYNDQFF. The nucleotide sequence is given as TGTGCCACCAGTGACTCCGGGACTAGCGGGGGATACAATGATCAGTTCTTC.